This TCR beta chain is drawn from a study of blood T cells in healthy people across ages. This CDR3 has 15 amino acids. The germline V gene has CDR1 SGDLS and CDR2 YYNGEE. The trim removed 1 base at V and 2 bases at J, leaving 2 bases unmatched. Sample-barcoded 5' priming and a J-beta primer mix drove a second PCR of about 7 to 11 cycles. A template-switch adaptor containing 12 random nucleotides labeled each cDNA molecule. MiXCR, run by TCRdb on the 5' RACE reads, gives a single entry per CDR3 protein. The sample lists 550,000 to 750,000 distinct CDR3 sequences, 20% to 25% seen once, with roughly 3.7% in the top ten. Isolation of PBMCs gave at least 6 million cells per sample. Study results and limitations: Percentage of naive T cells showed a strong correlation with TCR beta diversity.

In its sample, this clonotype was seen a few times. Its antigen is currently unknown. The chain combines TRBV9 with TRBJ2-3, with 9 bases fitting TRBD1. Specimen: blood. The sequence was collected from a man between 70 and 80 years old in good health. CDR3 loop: CASSVTGGYTDTQYF. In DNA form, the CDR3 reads TGTGCCAGCAGCGTAACAGGGGGCTACACAGATACGCAGTATTTT.